This T cell receptor beta chain comes out of a study of technical replicates of blood from a handful of donors. The germline CDR1 and CDR2 sequences are MGHRA and YSYEKL. The V and J ends lost 0 bases and 4 bases, in that order; junction bases with no gene match: 7. This CDR3 has 17 amino acids. Assay used: immunoSEQ multiplex PCR; TCRdb lists only in-frame clones, some missing. The sample has approximately 53,000 clones, roughly 95% seen once. The sequence derives from a human donor in good health. The sample consisted of T cells isolated from PBMCs. This rearrangement joins TRBV4-1 to TRBJ2-3; 10 positions match TRBD2. CDR3 region: CASSQEVPAGGSDTQYF. CDR3 DNA sequence: TGCGCCAGCAGCCAAGAGGTTCCAGCGGGAGGGTCAGATACGCAGTATTTT.